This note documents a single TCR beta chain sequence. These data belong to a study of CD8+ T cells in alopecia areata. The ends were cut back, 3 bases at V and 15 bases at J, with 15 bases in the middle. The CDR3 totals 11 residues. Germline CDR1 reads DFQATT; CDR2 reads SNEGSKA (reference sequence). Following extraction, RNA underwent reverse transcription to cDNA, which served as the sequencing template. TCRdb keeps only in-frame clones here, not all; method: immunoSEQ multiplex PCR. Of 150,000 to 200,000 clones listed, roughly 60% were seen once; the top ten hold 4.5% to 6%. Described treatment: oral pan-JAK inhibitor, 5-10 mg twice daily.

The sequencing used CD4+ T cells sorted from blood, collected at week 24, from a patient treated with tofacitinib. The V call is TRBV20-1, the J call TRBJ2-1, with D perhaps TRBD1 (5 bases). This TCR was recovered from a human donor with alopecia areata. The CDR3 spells CSARVTEVWFF. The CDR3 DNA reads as TGCAGTGCTAGGGTGACAGAAGTTTGGTTCTTC.